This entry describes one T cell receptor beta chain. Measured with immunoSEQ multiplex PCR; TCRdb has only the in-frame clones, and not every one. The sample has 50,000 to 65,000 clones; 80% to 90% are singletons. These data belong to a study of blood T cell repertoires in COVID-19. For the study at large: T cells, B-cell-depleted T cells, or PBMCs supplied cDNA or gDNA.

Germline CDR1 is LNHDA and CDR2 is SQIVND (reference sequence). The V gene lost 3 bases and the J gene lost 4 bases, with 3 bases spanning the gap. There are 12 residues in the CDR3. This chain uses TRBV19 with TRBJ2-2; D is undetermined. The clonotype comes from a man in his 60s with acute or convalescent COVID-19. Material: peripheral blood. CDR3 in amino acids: CASSIRTGELFF. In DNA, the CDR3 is TGTGCCAGTAGTATCCGCACCGGGGAGCTGTTTTTT.